Below are 29 T cell receptor beta chains sequenced from a single sample in a study of identical twins. TCRdb analysed the 5' RACE reads with MiXCR anew, one entry per CDR3 protein. The data show some 790,000 distinct CDR3 sequences, roughly 18% seen once. The sample also formed part of further work on T cells expressing NK-cell markers.

Sequenced: PBMCs. These receptors were collected from a woman under 30 in good health.

The chain carries TRBV5-1 and TRBJ2-3; 7 bases match TRBD2. CDR1 and CDR2 from the germline V gene are SGHRS and YFSETQ. V gave up 0 bases and J gave up 2 bases; unmatched junction bases: 9. The CDR3 covers 17 residues. The DNA of the CDR3 is TGCGCCAGCAGCTTGGTGGGGACTACGCTATACACAGATACGCAGTATTTT. Translated: CASSLVGTTLYTDTQYF.

The chain links TRBV6-1 to TRBJ2-1, with TRBD1 as a possible D gene (5 bases). Per the germline V gene, CDR1 is MNHNS and CDR2 is SASEGT. This CDR3 has 13 residues. Trimming stripped 6 bases from V and 6 bases from J, with 12 bases between. This CDR3 reads CASSRFTGNEQFF. DNA of the CDR3: TGTGCCAGCAGCAGATTTACAGGCAATGAGCAGTTCTTC.

This chain links TRBV5-6 with TRBJ2-1; tentatively, D is TRBD1 or TRBD2 (5 bases each). V gave up 0 bases and J gave up 2 bases, with 9 bases separating them. This CDR3 has 15 amino acids. In germline, CDR1 is SGHDT, CDR2 YYEEEE. Here the CDR3 reads CASSLAGHPYNEQFF. CDR3 bases: TGTGCCAGCAGCTTGGCGGGGCACCCCTACAATGAGCAGTTCTTC.

This clonotype was picked up a small number of times. The rearrangement joins TRBV4-3 to TRBJ2-5; 10 bases align to TRBD2. The V gene's germline CDR1 is LGHNA and CDR2 YSLEER. V shed 4 bases and J 4 bases; nucleotides not matched to a gene: 9. The CDR3 sequence is 16 residues long. The CDR3 region has the DNA TGCGCCAGCAGCCGTATAGCGGGAGGATCAGGAGAGACCCAGTACTTC. It encodes CASSRIAGGSGETQYF.

At least ten counts were recorded for this clonotype. The chain has TRBV20-1 and TRBJ2-5; D is unresolved. The CDR3 is 11 amino acids. The V and J ends lost 5 bases and 5 bases respectively, with 9 bases between them. From germline, CDR1 is DFQATT and CDR2 SNEGSKA (reference sequence). In DNA, the CDR3 is TGCAGTGCTCAGCAAGGCGAGACCCAGTACTTC. Translation: CSAQQGETQYF.

This clonotype was recorded at least ten times. The chain is built from TRBV12-3 or TRBV12-4 and TRBJ2-3; the D gene could be TRBD1 or TRBD2 (6 bases each). V shed 9 bases and J shed 3 bases, with 13 bases lying between them. The length of the CDR3 is 13 residues. CDR3 DNA sequence: TGTGCCAGTCGCGAGGGGGGAACAGATACGCAGTATTTT. This encodes CASREGGTDTQYF.

The chain combines TRBV5-1 with TRBJ1-1; maybe TRBD1 (6 bases). Looked up from germline, CDR1 is SGHRS and CDR2 is YFSETQ. Between the trimmed V and J ends, which lost 4 bases and 0 bases, there was a span of 13 bases. The CDR3 consists of 15 residues. The CDR3 here is CASSRSGQLNTEAFF. The DNA of the CDR3 is TGCGCCAGCAGCCGGTCCGGACAGCTGAACACTGAAGCTTTCTTT.

The table lists this clonotype with a count of one. The V call is TRBV27, the J call TRBJ2-7, with D uncertain. V dropped 7 bases and J dropped 0 bases, with 16 bases sitting between them. The CDR3 consists of 15 residues. Germline V gene lookup returns CDR1 MNHEY and CDR2 SMNVEV (reference sequence). The CDR3 is CASIRSIGNSYEQYF. The CDR3 nucleotides read TGTGCCAGCATCAGATCGATAGGGAACTCCTACGAGCAGTACTTC.

The J gene is TRBJ2-3, the V gene TRBV10-1; 8 nucleotides line up with TRBD2. The CDR3 has 15 amino acids. CDR1 and CDR2 from the germline V gene are WNHNN and SYGVQD (reference sequence). Losses at the gene ends were 0 bases for V and 5 bases for J; bases not matched to a gene: 4. The CDR3 protein is CASSESGLGKDTQYF. The CDR3 DNA follows: TGCGCCAGCAGTGAGTCGGGACTAGGAAAAGATACGCAGTATTTT.

This sequence joins TRBV20-1 and TRBJ2-5, with 10 positions matching TRBD1. The CDR3 sequence is 14 residues long. V shed 3 bases and J 2 bases; nucleotides not matched to a gene: 3. From germline, CDR1 is DFQATT and CDR2 SNEGSKA (reference sequence). The CDR3 protein is CSARGQGRQETQYF. CDR3 bases: TGCAGTGCTAGGGGACAGGGGCGACAAGAGACCCAGTACTTC.

In this sample, this clonotype turned up a few times. V and J are TRBV12-3 or TRBV12-4 and TRBJ1-1, with unresolved D. There are 14 residues in the CDR3. The ends were cut back, 5 bases at V and 2 bases at J, with 12 bases in the middle. The CDR3 is CASSLRRENTEAFF. CDR3 in DNA: TGTGCCAGCAGTCTTCGTAGGGAAAACACTGAAGCTTTCTTT.

This clonotype appeared many times. V usage is TRBV4-3 and J usage is TRBJ2-5; D call uncertain. The CDR3 is 14 amino acids. Trimming cost V 4 bases and J 6 bases, with 15 bases left between them. Per the germline V gene, CDR1 is LGHNA and CDR2 is YSLEER. CDR3 coding DNA: TGCGCCAGCAGCCCCACTGGGCTAGTTAAGACCCAGTACTTC. It specifies CASSPTGLVKTQYF.

The V call is TRBV5-1, the J call TRBJ2-1; D not certain. The germline V gene encodes CDR1 SGHRS and CDR2 YFSETQ. Trimming removed 7 bases at V and 3 bases at J, with 11 bases between. CDR3 length equals 13 residues. The CDR3 coding sequence is TGCGCCAGCCGTTGGTCGCGCTACAATGAGCAGTTCTTC. Amino acids: CASRWSRYNEQFF. The variable domain in full, completed from reference TRBV5-1 and TRBJ2-1, reads KAGVTQTPRYLIKTRGQQVTLSCSPISGHRSVSWYQQTPGQGLQFLFEYFSETQRNKGNFPGRFSGRQFSNSRSEMNVSTLELGDSALYLCASRWSRYNEQFFGPGTRLTVL.

This chain connects TRBV12-3 or TRBV12-4 to TRBJ1-2, with TRBD1 identical over 7 bases. The CDR3 length is 14 residues. V was pared by 5 bases and J by 6 bases, with 9 bases of the junction left unmatched. The CDR3 DNA reads TGTGCCAGCAGTATTCAACAGGGGTTCGATGGCTACACCTTC. Its protein product is CASSIQQGFDGYTF.

V usage is TRBV7-8 and J usage is TRBJ1-1; no firm D call. The CDR3 extends over 14 amino acids. V was cut by 3 bases and J by 7 bases, with 15 bases left in between. Germline assignment: CDR1 SGHVS and CDR2 FQNEAQ. CDR3 protein: CASSLGRPTFEAFF. The CDR3 DNA follows: TGTGCCAGCAGCTTGGGTAGGCCCACCTTTGAAGCTTTCTTT.

This clonotype was counted between two and nine times. This rearrangement joins TRBV7-9 to TRBJ2-1, with 7 bases fitting TRBD2. CDR3 size: 15 residues. Germline V CDR1 and CDR2: SEHNR, FQNEAQ (reference sequence). Trimming cost V 0 bases and J 11 bases; bases outside gene matches: 10. The CDR3 here is CASSLAVAGQRQQFF. The CDR3 DNA reads as TGTGCCAGCAGCTTAGCGGTAGCGGGTCAGCGGCAGCAGTTCTTC.

In its sample, this clonotype was seen a few times. The chain is built from TRBV7-9 and TRBJ2-7; possibly TRBD1 for D (6 bases). CDR3 length: 14 amino acids. V was pared by 4 bases and J by 2 bases, with 12 bases between. Germline V gene data show CDR1 as SEHNR and CDR2 as FQNEAQ (reference sequence). CDR3 loop: CASSSDSAPYEQYF. For the CDR3, the DNA is TGTGCCAGCAGCTCGGACAGCGCTCCCTACGAGCAGTACTTC.

This clonotype was counted between two and nine times. The chain carries TRBV6-1 and TRBJ1-2; D is undetermined. Germline-derived CDR1 and CDR2 are MNHNS and SASEGT. The CDR3 runs 14 residues. The V gene lost 6 bases and the J gene lost 7 bases, with 18 bases spanning the gap. Here the CDR3 reads CASRQAGELGGYTF. CDR3 sequence (DNA): TGTGCCAGCAGGCAGGCCGGGGAGCTCGGTGGCTACACCTTC.

The CDR3: CSGVALAKNIQYF. The CDR3 DNA follows: TGCAGTGGGGTGGCCCTAGCCAAAAACATTCAGTACTTC. The chain uses TRBV20-1 and TRBJ2-4, with D uncertain. The V and J ends lost 7 bases and 0 bases respectively, with 10 bases between them. The CDR3 loop spans 13 amino acids. Germline V gene sequence: CDR1 DFQATT, CDR2 SNEGSKA (reference sequence).

Only a few counts were recorded for this clonotype. The chain joins TRBV12-3 or TRBV12-4 to TRBJ1-4; possible D gene TRBD1, 5 bases. This CDR3 contains 14 residues. Trimming removed 6 bases from V and 6 bases from J, with 14 bases in between. CDR3 DNA: TGTGCCAGCAGCCCGGGACTGTCAGATGAAAAACTGTTTTTT. Its translation is CASSPGLSDEKLFF.

The chain is built from TRBV12-3 or TRBV12-4 and TRBJ1-2, with 8 bases identical to TRBD1. The CDR3 spans 15 residues. Trimming cost V 6 bases and J 0 bases; bases outside gene matches: 6. This chain's CDR3 is CASSPLGQANYGYTF. In DNA form, the CDR3 reads TGTGCCAGCAGCCCCCTGGGACAGGCTAACTATGGCTACACCTTC.

This chain uses TRBV7-8 with TRBJ2-7; D is ambiguous. Germline loops: CDR1 SGHVS, CDR2 FQNEAQ. Trimming stripped 5 bases from V and 3 bases from J, with 11 bases between. The CDR3 spans 13 residues. CDR3 sequence: CASSTRARYEQYF. In nucleotides, the CDR3 is TGTGCCAGCAGCACTCGAGCCCGCTACGAGCAGTACTTC.

This clonotype was detected only a few times. This chain joins TRBV6-5 and TRBJ2-7; D not resolved. V was trimmed by 1 base and J by 5 bases, leaving 12 bases between them. Germline V gene data show CDR1 as MNHEY and CDR2 as SVGAGI. The CDR3 consists of 14 residues. CDR3 sequence: CASSYLPARNEQYF. The CDR3 DNA reads as TGTGCCAGCAGTTACTTGCCAGCTCGGAACGAGCAGTACTTC.

This clonotype was seen only a few times. The rearrangement links TRBV6-2 or TRBV6-3 to TRBJ2-3; weak D call: TRBD1 (6 bases). Deletions cut 2 bases from V and 6 bases from J, with 18 bases between. Germline lookup yields CDR1 MNHEY and CDR2 SVGEGT. The CDR3 runs 16 residues. The CDR3 DNA sequence: TGTGCCAGCAGTTACGAGGACAGCACCCGAAGGGATACGCAGTATTTT. It translates to CASSYEDSTRRDTQYF.

This clonotype was counted ten times or more. CDR3 loop: CASSYSKGSSGNTIYF. The DNA of the CDR3 is TGTGCCAGCAGTTACTCTAAGGGAAGCTCTGGAAACACCATATATTTT. The chain carries TRBV6-5 and TRBJ1-3; D not certain. V dropped 0 bases and J dropped 0 bases, with 9 bases sitting between them. The CDR3 is made up of 16 amino acids. The V gene's germline CDR1 is MNHEY and CDR2 SVGAGI.

At least ten counts were recorded for this clonotype. This chain joins TRBV9 and TRBJ2-3; D gene unclear. V was cut by 2 bases and J by 0 bases, with 4 bases left in between. Germline CDR1 is SGDLS and CDR2 is YYNGEE. The CDR3 loop spans 13 amino acids. In DNA form, the CDR3 reads TGTGCCAGCAGCGTGGTCAGCACAGATACGCAGTATTTT. This sequence encodes CASSVVSTDTQYF.

This clonotype was observed a few times. The V gene is TRBV7-2, the J gene TRBJ2-1; D may be TRBD1 (6 bases). Germline V CDR1 and CDR2: SGHTA, FQGNSA. Trimming stripped 2 bases from V and 5 bases from J, with 13 bases between. The CDR3 covers 15 residues. The CDR3 region has the DNA TGTGCCAGCAGCTTATCAGGGGATTATAACAATGAGCAGTTCTTC. Translation gives CASSLSGDYNNEQFF.

CDR3 DNA: TGTGCCAGCAGTAAACGACAGGGACGGCCTGAAGCTTTCTTT. Its translation: CASSKRQGRPEAFF. The chain uses TRBV7-2 and TRBJ1-1; 7 bases are a match to TRBD1. From germline, CDR1 is SGHTA and CDR2 FQGNSA. J gave up 6 bases and V 6 bases, and 10 bases lay outside the gene matches. The CDR3 is made up of 14 amino acids.

This clonotype has more than one count but fewer than ten. This chain links TRBV6-1 with TRBJ2-7; no reliable D call. This CDR3 spans 14 amino acids. V shed 2 bases and J shed 1 base, with 9 bases lying between them. Germline V gene sequence: CDR1 MNHNS, CDR2 SASEGT. CDR3 amino acids: CASSESTPSYEQYF. The CDR3 bases are TGTGCCAGCAGTGAATCTACTCCATCCTACGAGCAGTACTTC.